This T cell receptor beta chain was sequenced for a study of CD8 T cells in ankylosing spondylitis. Points from the study as a whole: Under 10 highly homologous variants formed a TCR beta motif that appeared characteristic of ankylosing spondylitis blood.

The CDR3 is made up of 15 amino acids. Germline V lookup: CDR1 MDHEN, CDR2 SYDVKM. Generation of TCR beta libraries employed quantitative 5'-RACE incorporating molecular barcodes. TCRdb re-called the 5' RACE reads through MiXCR, storing one row per CDR3 protein. In the table there are some 290,000 distinct CDR3 sequences, roughly 20% of which are singletons. In regard to this clonotype: Its specificity is unknown. An end of the junction does not agree with germline; a read error may underlie this.

Sequenced: blood, either unsorted or a sorted T cell fraction (not recorded which). This TCR derives from a male donor with ankylosing spondylitis or in good health (not recorded which). V usage is TRBV28 and J usage is TRBJ2-1, with 7 bases identical to TRBD1. The CDR3 DNA sequence: TGTACCAGCAGTTCCTGGACAGGCCTCGTCAATGAGCAGTTCTTC. Its translation: CTSSSWTGLVNEQFF.